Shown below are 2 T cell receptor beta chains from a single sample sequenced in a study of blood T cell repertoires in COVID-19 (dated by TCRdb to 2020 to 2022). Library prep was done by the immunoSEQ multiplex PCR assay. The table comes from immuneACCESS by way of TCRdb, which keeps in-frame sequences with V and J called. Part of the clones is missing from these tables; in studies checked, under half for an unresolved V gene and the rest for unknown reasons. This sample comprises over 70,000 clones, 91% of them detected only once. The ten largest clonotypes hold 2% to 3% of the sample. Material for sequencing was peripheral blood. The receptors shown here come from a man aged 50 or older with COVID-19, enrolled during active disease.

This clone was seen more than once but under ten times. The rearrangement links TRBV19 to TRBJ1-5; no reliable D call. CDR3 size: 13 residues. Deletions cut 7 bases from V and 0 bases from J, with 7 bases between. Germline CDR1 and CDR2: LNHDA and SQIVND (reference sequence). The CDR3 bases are TGTGCCAGTAACCACAATAGCAATCAGCCCCAGCATTTT. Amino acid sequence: CASNHNSNQPQHF.

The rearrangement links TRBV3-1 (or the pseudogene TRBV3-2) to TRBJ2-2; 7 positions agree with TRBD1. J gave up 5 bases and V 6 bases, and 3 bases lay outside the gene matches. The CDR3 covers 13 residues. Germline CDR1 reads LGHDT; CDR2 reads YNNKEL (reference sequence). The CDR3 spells CASSYRGTGELFF. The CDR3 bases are TGTGCCAGCAGTTACAGGGGTACCGGGGAGCTGTTTTTT.